This TCR beta chain was obtained from a study of early T cells in non-severe SARS-CoV-2 infection. Germline V gives CDR1 SEHNR, CDR2 FQNEAQ (reference sequence). The CDR3 covers 16 residues. V shed 5 bases and J 2 bases; nucleotides not matched to a gene: 7. In TCRdb, the 5' RACE reads were re-called with MiXCR into one record per CDR3 protein. Of tens of thousands of distinct CDR3 sequences detected, approximately 15% appear once; the ten largest clones hold around 5.8%. This clonotype originated in an adult who was a healthcare worker with PCR-confirmed SARS-CoV-2 infection or an uninfected control (not recorded which). Material for sequencing was whole blood. V gene TRBV7-9 combines with J gene TRBJ2-5; TRBD2 agrees at 11 bases. CDR3 sequence: CASSRGLADLQETQYF. The CDR3 nucleotides are TGTGCCAGCAGCAGGGGACTAGCGGATCTGCAAGAGACCCAGTACTTC.